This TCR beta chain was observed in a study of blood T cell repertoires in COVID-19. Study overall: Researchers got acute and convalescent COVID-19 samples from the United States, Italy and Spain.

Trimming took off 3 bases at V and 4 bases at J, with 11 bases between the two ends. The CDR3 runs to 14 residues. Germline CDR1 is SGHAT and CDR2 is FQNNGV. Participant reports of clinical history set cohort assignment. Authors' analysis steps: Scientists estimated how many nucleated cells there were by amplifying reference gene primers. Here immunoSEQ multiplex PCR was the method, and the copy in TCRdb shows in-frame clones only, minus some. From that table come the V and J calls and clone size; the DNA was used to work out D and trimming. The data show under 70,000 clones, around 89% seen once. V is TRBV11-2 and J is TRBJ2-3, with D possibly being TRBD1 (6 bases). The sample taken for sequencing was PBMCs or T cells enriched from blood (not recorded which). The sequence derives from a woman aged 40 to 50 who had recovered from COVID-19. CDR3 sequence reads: CASSFLTGSDTQYF. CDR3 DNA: TGTGCCAGCAGCTTCCTAACAGGGTCAGATACGCAGTATTTT.